The next 13 T cell receptor beta chains were all read from a single sample in a study of blood T cell repertoires in COVID-19. Profiling relied on immunoSEQ multiplex PCR, and the TCRdb table lists in-frame clones only, not all of them. The repertoire holds 68,000 or so clones, with around 80% as singletons. Material for sequencing was peripheral blood. These receptors were obtained from a human donor in a cohort sampled during active COVID-19.

V usage is TRBV15 and J usage is TRBJ2-7; a possible D gene is TRBD2 (5 bases). Trimming pared 0 bases from V and 6 bases from J, leaving 9 bases between. The germline V gene has CDR1 LNHNV and CDR2 YYDKDF (reference sequence). There are 13 residues in the CDR3. The CDR3 sequence: CATSRDHRGEQYF. Written as DNA, the CDR3 is TGTGCCACCAGCAGAGATCACCGGGGCGAGCAGTACTTC.

This chain joins TRBV11-3 and TRBJ1-1, with a weak D call TRBD1 (5 bases). The CDR3 length is 13 residues. V was trimmed by 4 bases and J by 1 base, leaving 7 bases between them. CDR1 is SGHNT, CDR2 YENEEA, per germline. Here the CDR3 reads CASSWGENTEAFF. The CDR3 DNA reads TGTGCCAGCAGCTGGGGGGAGAACACTGAAGCTTTCTTT.

The rearrangement uses TRBV9 and TRBJ1-1; a weak D match, TRBD1 (5 bases). Per the germline V gene, CDR1 is SGDLS and CDR2 is YYNGEE. The CDR3 is 15 amino acids. V shed 0 bases and J shed 1 base, with 10 bases lying between them. This chain's CDR3 is CASSVGVGANTEAFF. The CDR3 nucleotides read TGTGCCAGCAGCGTAGGGGTAGGGGCGAACACTGAAGCTTTCTTT. Based on the CDR3 plus reference TRBV9 and TRBJ1-1, the full variable domain is DSGVTQTPKHLITATGQRVTLRCSPRSGDLSVYWYQQSLDQGLQFLIQYYNGEERAKGNILERFSAQQFPDLHSELNLSSLELGDSALYFCASSVGVGANTEAFFGQGTRLTVV.

The chain carries TRBV5-1 and TRBJ1-4; no firm D call. The CDR3 consists of 13 residues. The germline CDR1 and CDR2 sequences are SGHRS and YFSETQ. The ends were cut back, 0 bases at V and 7 bases at J, with 7 bases in the middle. DNA of the CDR3: TGCGCCAGCAGCTTGGCCCCCCTTGAAAAACTGTTTTTT. This translates into CASSLAPLEKLFF. The whole variable domain, remainder taken from reference TRBV5-1 and TRBJ1-4, is KAGVTQTPRYLIKTRGQQVTLSCSPISGHRSVSWYQQTPGQGLQFLFEYFSETQRNKGNFPGRFSGRQFSNSRSEMNVSTLELGDSALYLCASSLAPLEKLFFGSGTQLSVL.

The chain recombines TRBV19 with TRBJ1-6; 7 bases line up with TRBD1. This CDR3 has 15 amino acids. V lost 5 bases to trimming and J lost 5 bases; unmatched junction nucleotides: 6. Germline assignment: CDR1 LNHDA and CDR2 SQIVND (reference sequence). This CDR3 reads CASSYDRENNSPLHF. The CDR3 nucleotides are TGTGCCAGTAGTTACGACAGGGAGAATAATTCACCCCTCCACTTT.

J is TRBJ2-1 and V is TRBV4-1, with 12 bases matching TRBD1. This CDR3 spans 14 amino acids. Germline V gene data show CDR1 as MGHRA and CDR2 as YSYEKL. Trimming cost V 3 bases and J 9 bases; bases outside gene matches: 3. CDR3 DNA: TGCGCCAGCAGCCAGGGGACAGGGGGCTCTGAGCAGTTCTTC. Amino acids: CASSQGTGGSEQFF.

This clone has more than one count but fewer than ten. This chain links TRBV20-1 with TRBJ2-3; D is possibly TRBD2 (5 bases). The CDR3 spans 11 residues. CDR1 DFQATT and CDR2 SNEGSKA come from the germline V gene (reference sequence). CDR3 sequence: CSAKLADTQYF. The DNA of the CDR3 is TGCAGCGCAAAACTAGCAGATACGCAGTATTTT.

The chain has TRBV30 and TRBJ2-1, with D perhaps TRBD1 (5 bases). Trimming stripped 1 base from V and 8 bases from J, with 9 bases between. CDR1 and CDR2 (germline): GTSNPN, SVGIG (reference sequence). This CDR3 spans 12 amino acids. The CDR3 is CAWSGRGDEQFF. CDR3 nucleotides: TGTGCCTGGAGTGGTAGGGGTGATGAGCAGTTCTTC.

Judged by abundance, this clone is large. This sequence joins TRBV6-2 or TRBV6-3 and TRBJ2-1; TRBD1 aligns across 9 bases. Germline values: CDR1 MNHEY, CDR2 SVGEGT. This CDR3 has 16 residues. V lost 3 bases to trimming and J lost 4 bases; unmatched junction nucleotides: 7. The CDR3 protein is CASSYGPGQGYNEQFF. The CDR3 DNA follows: TGTGCCAGCAGTTATGGTCCGGGACAGGGTTACAATGAGCAGTTCTTC.

This clone was recorded once. CDR3 region: CASSQVVGANRHGYTF. The CDR3 DNA is TGCGCCAGCAGCCAAGTCGTGGGGGCCAACCGTCATGGCTACACCTTC. This sequence joins TRBV4-3 and TRBJ1-2; D perhaps matches TRBD1 (6 bases). The germline V and J ends were trimmed by 1 base and 6 bases, with 18 bases remaining between them. Germline CDR1 is LGHNA and CDR2 is YSLEER. The CDR3 covers 16 residues.

The rearrangement joins TRBV5-1 to TRBJ1-6; 8 bases match TRBD1. Trimming removed 4 bases from V and 7 bases from J; junction bases left unmatched: 13. Germline CDR1 SGHRS, CDR2 YFSETQ. The CDR3 extends over 17 amino acids. CDR3 amino acids: CASSQFSAGTGNSPLHF. In DNA, the CDR3 is TGCGCCAGCAGCCAATTTAGCGCCGGGACAGGAAATTCACCCCTCCACTTT.

V and J are TRBV28 and TRBJ1-5; 7 positions agree with TRBD1. Germline CDR1 reads MDHEN; CDR2 reads SYDVKM. CDR3 length: 17 residues. J was trimmed by 4 bases and V by 6 bases; bases with no gene match: 15. CDR3 sequence (DNA): TGTGCCAGCAGCCCTTTCAGGGGACAGTGGCAAAATCAGCCCCAGCATTTT. Translation: CASSPFRGQWQNQPQHF.

V and J are TRBV28 and TRBJ2-7; maybe TRBD1 (5 bases). Trimming took off 7 bases at V and 1 base at J, with 17 bases between the two ends. This CDR3 region has 15 residues. CDR1 and CDR2 (germline): MDHEN, SYDVKM. CDR3 nucleotide sequence: TGTGCCAGCATTACTTACAGGCAAAATTCCTACGAGCAGTACTTC. Amino acid sequence: CASITYRQNSYEQYF.